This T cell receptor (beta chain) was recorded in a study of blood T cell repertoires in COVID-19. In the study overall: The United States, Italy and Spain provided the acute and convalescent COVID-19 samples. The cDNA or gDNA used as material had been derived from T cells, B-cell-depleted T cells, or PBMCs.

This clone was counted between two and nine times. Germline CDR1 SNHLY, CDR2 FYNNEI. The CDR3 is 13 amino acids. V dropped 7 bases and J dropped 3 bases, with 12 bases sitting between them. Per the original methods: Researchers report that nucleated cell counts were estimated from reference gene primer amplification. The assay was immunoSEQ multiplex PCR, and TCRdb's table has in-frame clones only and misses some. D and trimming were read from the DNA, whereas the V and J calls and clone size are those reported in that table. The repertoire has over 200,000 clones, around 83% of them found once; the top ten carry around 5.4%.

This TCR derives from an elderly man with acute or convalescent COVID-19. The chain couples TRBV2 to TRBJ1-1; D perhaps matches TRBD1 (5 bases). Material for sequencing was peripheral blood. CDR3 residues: CASISREDTEAFF. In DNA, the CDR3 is TGTGCCAGCATTAGCAGGGAGGACACTGAAGCTTTCTTT.